Below are 7 T cell receptor beta chains sequenced from a single sample in a study of OX40 agonist ivuxolimab in advanced cancers. Generated by immunoSEQ multiplex PCR, the TCRdb table keeps only in-frame clones and is missing some. Of 35,000 to 50,000 clones in the sample, 92% were seen once. The sequenced sample was CD4+ or CD8+ T cells sorted from blood, obtained in a trial of the OX40 agonist ivuxolimab. The receptor source for this set is an adult with an advanced solid tumor such as melanoma, head and neck, liver or kidney cancer.

This clone was recorded once. Here the CDR3 DNA reads TGCAGCGGCTTAGGGTCGGATACGCAGTATTTT. Translated: CSGLGSDTQYF. The chain is built from TRBV29-1 and TRBJ2-3; D unresolved. Trimming shortened V by 7 bases and J by 6 bases, and 11 bases separated the two germline ends. This CDR3 spans 11 amino acids. From germline, CDR1 is SQVTM and CDR2 ANQGSEA.

This clone came up once. CDR3 residues: CASTIAGHRDTGRDEQYF. CDR3 bases: TGCGCCAGCACTATAGCGGGACATCGGGACACCGGCCGGGACGAGCAGTACTTC. The V and J genes are TRBV10-1 and TRBJ2-7, with 8 bases matching TRBD2. CDR3 length: 18 amino acids. Germline CDR1 and CDR2: WNHNN and SYGVQD (reference sequence). The trim removed 7 bases at V and 5 bases at J, leaving 22 bases unmatched.

The chain employs TRBV19 and TRBJ2-1; 7 nucleotides line up with TRBD2. Trimming at V came to 5 bases and at J to 6 bases, leaving 7 bases not matched to a gene. Germline loops: CDR1 LNHDA, CDR2 SQIVND (reference sequence). The CDR3 sequence is 14 residues long. CDR3 bases: TGTGCCAGTAGTCAGCGGGGCGTAGGCAATGAGCAGTTCTTC. Translation gives CASSQRGVGNEQFF.

This chain links TRBV7-9 with TRBJ1-2; TRBD1 matches at 12 bases. The germline V gene has CDR1 SEHNR and CDR2 FQNEAQ (reference sequence). The CDR3 spans 14 residues. V was clipped by 11 bases and J by 4 bases; unmatched bases: 8. Here the CDR3 reads CAGTGTGGLYGYTF. CDR3 nucleotide sequence: TGTGCCGGGACCGGGACAGGGGGCCTCTATGGCTACACCTTC.

This rearrangement joins TRBV4-3 to TRBJ2-5; D is possibly TRBD1 or TRBD2 (6 bases each). V lost 4 bases to trimming and J lost 5 bases, with 20 bases between them. Germline V gene data show CDR1 as LGHNA and CDR2 as YSLEER. CDR3 length: 16 residues. The chain's CDR3 is CASSPEGGSAAETQYF. The CDR3 nucleotides read TGCGCCAGCAGCCCGGAGGGGGGTTCCGCGGCCGAGACCCAGTACTTC.

This rearrangement joins TRBV5-4 to TRBJ2-1; D perhaps matches TRBD1 (6 bases). Trimming pared 2 bases from V and 4 bases from J, leaving 7 bases between. The germline V gene encodes CDR1 SGHNT and CDR2 YYREEE (reference sequence). This CDR3 contains 13 residues. CDR3 sequence (DNA): TGTGCCAGCAGCTTAACAGGGTACAATGAGCAGTTCTTC. It is translated as CASSLTGYNEQFF.

The chain carries TRBV7-2 and TRBJ1-5, with D hard to call. Germline CDR1 reads SGHTA; CDR2 reads FQGNSA. The CDR3 spans 13 residues. Deletions cut 2 bases from V and 2 bases from J, with 4 bases between. The CDR3 sequence: CASSLTGNQPQHF. Here the CDR3 DNA reads TGTGCCAGCAGCTTAACGGGCAATCAGCCCCAGCATTTT.